The 5 T cell receptor beta chains presented below share a single source sample, sequenced in a study of OX40 agonist ivuxolimab in advanced cancers. Clones were read by immunoSEQ multiplex PCR, and TCRdb kept only the in-frame ones, dropping some. Altogether tens of thousands of clones are present, 92% being singletons, with the ten largest covering just under 9.5%. The sample consisted of CD4+ or CD8+ T cells sorted from blood, taken in a trial of the OX40 agonist ivuxolimab. The origin of the receptors is an adult with an advanced solid tumor such as melanoma, head and neck, liver or kidney cancer.

The V gene is TRBV7-3, the J gene TRBJ2-5, with D possibly being TRBD1 or TRBD2 (5 bases each). The CDR3 is made up of 13 amino acids. Trimming cost V 2 bases and J 5 bases, with 9 bases left between them. Germline assignment: CDR1 SGHTA and CDR2 FQGTGA. CDR3 sequence reads: CASSLVGGETQYF. CDR3 DNA: TGTGCCAGCAGCTTAGTTGGGGGTGAGACCCAGTACTTC.

In its sample, this clone is large. In DNA, the CDR3 is TGTGCCAGTAGTATTGGAAAGGGATTCACCGAGACCCAGTACTTC. This codes for CASSIGKGFTETQYF. The chain has TRBV19 and TRBJ2-5; D is unresolved. Trimming took off 3 bases at V and 5 bases at J, with 16 bases between the two ends. Germline V lookup: CDR1 LNHDA, CDR2 SQIVND (reference sequence). The CDR3 length is 15 residues. Based on the CDR3 plus reference TRBV19 and TRBJ2-5, the full variable domain is DGGITQSPKYLFRKEGQNVTLSCEQNLNHDAMYWYRQDPGQGLRLIYYSQIVNDFQKGDIAEGYSVSREKKESFPLTVTSAQKNPTAFYLCASSIGKGFTETQYFGPGTRLLVL.

V is TRBV18 and J is TRBJ1-1, with 10 bases aligning to TRBD1. The V gene's germline CDR1 is KGHSH and CDR2 LQKENI. Trimming took 4 bases from V and 1 from J; bases not matched to a gene: 15. CDR3 length: 19 residues. This CDR3 is CASSQTGGAVWRENTEAFF. The CDR3 DNA follows: TGTGCCAGCTCACAGACAGGGGGCGCGGTCTGGAGGGAGAACACTGAAGCTTTCTTT.

The chain employs TRBV20-1 and TRBJ1-1; no firm D call. Germline-derived CDR1 and CDR2 are DFQATT and SNEGSKA (reference sequence). CDR3 length: 11 residues. V dropped 6 bases and J dropped 7 bases, with 12 bases sitting between them. DNA of the CDR3: TGCAGTGCACCGGACGGGTATGAAGCTTTCTTT. It specifies CSAPDGYEAFF.

CDR3 residues: CASSYSTGVKETQYF. CDR3 DNA sequence: TGTGCCAGCAGTTACTCCACGGGCGTTAAAGAGACCCAGTACTTC. V usage is TRBV6-6 and J usage is TRBJ2-5, with D uncertain. The germline V gene has CDR1 MNHNY and CDR2 SVGAGI (reference sequence). The V end was cut by 0 bases, the J end by 3 bases, with 11 bases between. The CDR3 loop spans 15 amino acids.